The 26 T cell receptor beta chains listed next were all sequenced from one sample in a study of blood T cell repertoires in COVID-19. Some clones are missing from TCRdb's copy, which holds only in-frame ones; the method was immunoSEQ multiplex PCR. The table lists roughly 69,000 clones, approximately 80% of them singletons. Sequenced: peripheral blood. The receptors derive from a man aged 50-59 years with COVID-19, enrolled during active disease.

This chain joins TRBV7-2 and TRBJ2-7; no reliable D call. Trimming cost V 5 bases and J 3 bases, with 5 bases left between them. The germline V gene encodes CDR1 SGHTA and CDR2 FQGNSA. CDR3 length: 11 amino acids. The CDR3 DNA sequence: TGTGCCAGCAGCACCTACTACGAGCAGTACTTC. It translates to CASSTYYEQYF. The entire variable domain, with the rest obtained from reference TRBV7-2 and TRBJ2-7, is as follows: GAGVSQSPSNKVTEKGKDVELRCDPISGHTALYWYRQSLGQGLEFLIYFQGNSAPDKSGLPSDRFSAERTGGSVSTLTIQRTQQEDSAVYLCASSTYYEQYFGPGTRLTVT.

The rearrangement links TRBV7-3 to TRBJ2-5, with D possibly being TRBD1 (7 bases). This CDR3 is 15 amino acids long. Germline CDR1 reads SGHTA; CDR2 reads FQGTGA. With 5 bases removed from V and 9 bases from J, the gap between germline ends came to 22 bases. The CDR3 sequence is CASSPRQGGGQAQYF. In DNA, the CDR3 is TGTGCCAGCAGCCCACGGCAGGGGGGAGGTCAGGCCCAGTACTTC.

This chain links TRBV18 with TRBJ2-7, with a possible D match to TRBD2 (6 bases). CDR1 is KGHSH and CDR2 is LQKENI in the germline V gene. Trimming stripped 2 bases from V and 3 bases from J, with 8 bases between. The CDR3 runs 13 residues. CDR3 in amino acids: CASSPGGFYEQYF. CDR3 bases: TGTGCCAGCTCACCAGGAGGGTTCTACGAGCAGTACTTC.

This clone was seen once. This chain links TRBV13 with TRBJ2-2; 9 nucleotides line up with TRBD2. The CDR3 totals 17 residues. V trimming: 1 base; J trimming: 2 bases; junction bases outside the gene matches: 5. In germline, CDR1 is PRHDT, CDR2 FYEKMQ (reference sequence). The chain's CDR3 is CASSLASSGVNTGELFF. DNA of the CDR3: TGTGCCAGCAGCTTAGCTTCTAGCGGGGTTAACACCGGGGAGCTGTTTTTT.

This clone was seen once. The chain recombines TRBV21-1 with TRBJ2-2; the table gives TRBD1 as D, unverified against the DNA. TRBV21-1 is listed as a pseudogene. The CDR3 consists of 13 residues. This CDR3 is CTIQGGNTGELFF. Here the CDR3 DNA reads TGCACCATCCAGGGGGGGAACACCGGGGAGCTGTTTTTT.

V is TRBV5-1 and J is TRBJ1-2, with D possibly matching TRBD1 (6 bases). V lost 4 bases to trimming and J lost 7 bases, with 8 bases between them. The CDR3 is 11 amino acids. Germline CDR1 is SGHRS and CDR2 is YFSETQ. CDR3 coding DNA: TGCGCCAGCAGCGGGGACATTGGCTACACCTTC. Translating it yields CASSGDIGYTF.

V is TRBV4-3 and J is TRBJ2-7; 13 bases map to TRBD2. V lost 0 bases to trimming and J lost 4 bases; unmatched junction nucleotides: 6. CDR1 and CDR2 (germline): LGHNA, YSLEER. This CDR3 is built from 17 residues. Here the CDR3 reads CASSQDLAGLAGYEQYF. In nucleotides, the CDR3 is TGCGCCAGCAGCCAAGATCTTGCGGGACTAGCGGGGTACGAGCAGTACTTC.

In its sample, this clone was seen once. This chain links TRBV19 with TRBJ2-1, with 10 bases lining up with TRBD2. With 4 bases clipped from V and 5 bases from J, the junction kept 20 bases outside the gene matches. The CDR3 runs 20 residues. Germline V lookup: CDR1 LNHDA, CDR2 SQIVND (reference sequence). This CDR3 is CASSKKGVASSGGSNNEQFF. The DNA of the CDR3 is TGTGCCAGTAGTAAGAAGGGAGTAGCTTCTAGCGGGGGCTCGAACAATGAGCAGTTCTTC.

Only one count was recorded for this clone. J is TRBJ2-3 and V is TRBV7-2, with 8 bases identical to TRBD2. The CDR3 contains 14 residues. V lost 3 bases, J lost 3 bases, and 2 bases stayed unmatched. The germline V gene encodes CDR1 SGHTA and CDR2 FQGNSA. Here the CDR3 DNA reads TGTGCCAGCAGCTTGCAGCGGGGGACAGATACGCAGTATTTT. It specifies CASSLQRGTDTQYF. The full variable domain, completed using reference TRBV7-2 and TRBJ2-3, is GAGVSQSPSNKVTEKGKDVELRCDPISGHTALYWYRQSLGQGLEFLIYFQGNSAPDKSGLPSDRFSAERTGGSVSTLTIQRTQQEDSAVYLCASSLQRGTDTQYFGPGTRLTVL.

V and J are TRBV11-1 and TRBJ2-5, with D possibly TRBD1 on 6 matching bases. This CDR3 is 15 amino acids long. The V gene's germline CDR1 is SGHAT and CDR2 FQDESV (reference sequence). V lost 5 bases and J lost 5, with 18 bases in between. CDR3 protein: CASSLTGTRDETQYF. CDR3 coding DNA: TGTGCCAGCAGCCTCACCGGGACAAGGGATGAGACCCAGTACTTC.

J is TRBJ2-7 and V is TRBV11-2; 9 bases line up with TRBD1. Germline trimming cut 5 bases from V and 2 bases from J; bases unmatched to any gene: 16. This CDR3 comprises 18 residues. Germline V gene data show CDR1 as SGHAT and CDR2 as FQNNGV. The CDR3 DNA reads TGTGCCAGCAGCCCCGCGAAGCACATACAGGGGGCAACCTACGAGCAGTACTTC. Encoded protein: CASSPAKHIQGATYEQYF. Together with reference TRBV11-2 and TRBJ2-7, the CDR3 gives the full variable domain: EAGVAQSPRYKIIEKRQSVAFWCNPISGHATLYWYQQILGQGPKLLIQFQNNGVVDDSQLPKDRFSAERLKGVDSTLKIQPAKLEDSAVYLCASSPAKHIQGATYEQYFGPGTRLTVT.

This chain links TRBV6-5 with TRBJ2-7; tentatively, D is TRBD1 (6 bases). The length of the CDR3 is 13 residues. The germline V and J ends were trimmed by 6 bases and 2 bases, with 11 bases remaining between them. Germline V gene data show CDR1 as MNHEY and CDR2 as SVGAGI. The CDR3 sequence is CASRPDRTYEQYF. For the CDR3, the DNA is TGTGCCAGCAGACCGGACAGAACCTACGAGCAGTACTTC.

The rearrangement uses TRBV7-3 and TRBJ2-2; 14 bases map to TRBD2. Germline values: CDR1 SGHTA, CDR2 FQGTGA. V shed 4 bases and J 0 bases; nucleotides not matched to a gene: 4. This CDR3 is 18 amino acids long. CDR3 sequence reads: CASSSAGLAGANTGELFF. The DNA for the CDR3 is TGTGCCAGCAGCTCCGCGGGACTAGCGGGGGCGAACACCGGGGAGCTGTTTTTT.

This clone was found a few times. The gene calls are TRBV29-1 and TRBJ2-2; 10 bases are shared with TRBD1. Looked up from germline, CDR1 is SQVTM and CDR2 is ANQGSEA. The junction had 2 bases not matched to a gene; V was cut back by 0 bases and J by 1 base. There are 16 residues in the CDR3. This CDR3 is CSVEDWDRGNTGELFF. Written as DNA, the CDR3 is TGCAGCGTTGAAGATTGGGACAGGGGGAACACCGGGGAGCTGTTTTTT.

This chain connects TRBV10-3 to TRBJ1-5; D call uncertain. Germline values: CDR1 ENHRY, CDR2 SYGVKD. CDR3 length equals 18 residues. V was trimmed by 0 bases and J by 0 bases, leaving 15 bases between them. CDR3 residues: CAISESIRRWDSNQPQHF. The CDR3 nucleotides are TGTGCCATCAGTGAGTCGATAAGGAGGTGGGATAGCAATCAGCCCCAGCATTTT.

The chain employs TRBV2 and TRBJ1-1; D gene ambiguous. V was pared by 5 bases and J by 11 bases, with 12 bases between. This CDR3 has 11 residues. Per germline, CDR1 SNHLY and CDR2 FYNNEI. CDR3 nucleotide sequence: TGTGCCAGCAGTAAGACAAAACGGGCTTTCTTT. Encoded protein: CASSKTKRAFF.

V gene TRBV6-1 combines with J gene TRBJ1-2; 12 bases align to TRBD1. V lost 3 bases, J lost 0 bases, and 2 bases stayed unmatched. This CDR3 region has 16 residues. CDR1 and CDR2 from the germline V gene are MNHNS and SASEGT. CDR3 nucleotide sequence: TGTGCCAGCAGTGAGGGACAGGGGGCCGCTAACTATGGCTACACCTTC. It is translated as CASSEGQGAANYGYTF.

In DNA, the CDR3 is TGTGCCAGCAGCGAAACTGGGCCCGGGGAGCTGTTTTTT. This gives the protein CASSETGPGELFF. The chain is built from TRBV7-3 and TRBJ2-2, with unresolved D. CDR1 and CDR2 (germline): SGHTA, FQGTGA. CDR3 size: 13 residues. V lost 5 bases to trimming and J lost 6 bases, with 10 bases between them. Combining the CDR3 with reference TRBV7-3 and TRBJ2-2 gives the whole variable domain GAGVSQTPSNKVTEKGKYVELRCDPISGHTALYWYRQSLGQGPEFLIYFQGTGAADDSGLPNDRFFAVRPEGSVSTLKIQRTERGDSAVYLCASSETGPGELFFGEGSRLTVL.

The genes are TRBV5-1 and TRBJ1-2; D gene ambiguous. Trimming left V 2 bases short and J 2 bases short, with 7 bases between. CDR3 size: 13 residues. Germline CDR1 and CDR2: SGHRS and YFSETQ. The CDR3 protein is CASSLTENYGYTF. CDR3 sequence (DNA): TGCGCCAGCAGCTTAACGGAGAACTATGGCTACACCTTC.

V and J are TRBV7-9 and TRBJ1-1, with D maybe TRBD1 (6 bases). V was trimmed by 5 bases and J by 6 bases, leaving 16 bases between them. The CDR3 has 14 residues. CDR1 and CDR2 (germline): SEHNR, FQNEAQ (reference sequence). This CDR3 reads CASSLGGTNAEAFF. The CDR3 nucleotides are TGTGCCAGCAGCCTAGGGGGGACAAACGCTGAAGCTTTCTTT.

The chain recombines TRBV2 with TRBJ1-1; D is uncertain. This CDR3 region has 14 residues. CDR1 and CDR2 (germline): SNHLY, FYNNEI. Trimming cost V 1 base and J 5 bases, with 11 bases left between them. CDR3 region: CASSEDTPRTEAFF. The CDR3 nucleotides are TGTGCCAGCAGTGAAGACACCCCGAGGACTGAAGCTTTCTTT.

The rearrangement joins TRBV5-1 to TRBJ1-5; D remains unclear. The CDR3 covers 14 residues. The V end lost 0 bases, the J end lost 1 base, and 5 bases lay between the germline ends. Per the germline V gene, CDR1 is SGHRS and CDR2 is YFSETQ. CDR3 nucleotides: TGCGCCAGCAGCTTGGCCTTGAGCAATCAGCCCCAGCATTTT. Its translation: CASSLALSNQPQHF.

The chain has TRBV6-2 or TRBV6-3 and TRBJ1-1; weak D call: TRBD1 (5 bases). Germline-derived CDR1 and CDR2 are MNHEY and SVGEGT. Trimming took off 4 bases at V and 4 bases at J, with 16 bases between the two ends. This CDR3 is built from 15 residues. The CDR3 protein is CASSSGGAGITEAFF. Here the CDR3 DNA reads TGTGCCAGCAGTTCCGGGGGTGCGGGGATCACTGAAGCTTTCTTT.

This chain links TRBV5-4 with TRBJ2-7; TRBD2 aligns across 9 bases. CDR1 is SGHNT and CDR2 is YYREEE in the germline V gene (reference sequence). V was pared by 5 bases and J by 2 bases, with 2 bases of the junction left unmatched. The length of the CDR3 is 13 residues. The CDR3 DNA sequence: TGTGCCAGCAGTGGCGGGGGGGCCTACGAGCAGTACTTC. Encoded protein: CASSGGGAYEQYF.

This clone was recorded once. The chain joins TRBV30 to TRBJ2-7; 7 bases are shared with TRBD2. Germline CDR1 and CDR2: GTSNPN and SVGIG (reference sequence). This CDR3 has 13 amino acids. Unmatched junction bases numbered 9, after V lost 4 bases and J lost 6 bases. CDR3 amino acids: CAWNLRGLSEQYF. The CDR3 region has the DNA TGTGCCTGGAATCTGCGGGGGTTGAGCGAGCAGTACTTC.

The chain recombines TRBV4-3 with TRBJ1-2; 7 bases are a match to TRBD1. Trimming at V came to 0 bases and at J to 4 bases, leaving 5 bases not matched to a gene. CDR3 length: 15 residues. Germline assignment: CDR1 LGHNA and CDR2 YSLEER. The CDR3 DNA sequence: TGCGCCAGCAGCCAAGAAGAGGGGGCCGGCTATGGCTACACCTTC. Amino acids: CASSQEEGAGYGYTF.